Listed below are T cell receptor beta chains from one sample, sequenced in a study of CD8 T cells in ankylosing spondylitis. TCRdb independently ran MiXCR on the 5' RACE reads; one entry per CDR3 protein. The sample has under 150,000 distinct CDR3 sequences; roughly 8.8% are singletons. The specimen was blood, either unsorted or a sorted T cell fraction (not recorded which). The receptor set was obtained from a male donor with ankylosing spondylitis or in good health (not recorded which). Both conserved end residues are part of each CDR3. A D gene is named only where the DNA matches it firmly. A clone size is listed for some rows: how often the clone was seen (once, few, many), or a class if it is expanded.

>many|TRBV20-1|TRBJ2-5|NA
CSATESETQYF
TGCAGTGCTACAGAGTCGGAGACCCAGTACTTC
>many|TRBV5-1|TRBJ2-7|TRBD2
CASSTGLAFYEQYF
TGCGCCAGCAGCACGGGACTAGCGTTCTACGAGCAGTACTTC
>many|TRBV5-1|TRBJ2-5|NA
CASSLEASQETQYF
TGCGCCAGCAGCTTGGAGGCCAGCCAAGAGACCCAGTACTTC
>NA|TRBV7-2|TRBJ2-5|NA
CASSVPGTQYF
TGTGCCAGCAGCGTCCCGGGGACCCAGTACTTC
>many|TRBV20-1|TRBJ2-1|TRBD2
CSARLAARVEQFF
TGCAGTGCTAGACTAGCGGCCAGAGTTGAGCAGTTCTTC
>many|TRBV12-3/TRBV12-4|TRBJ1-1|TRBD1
CASSPNTGGNTEAFF
TGTGCCAGCAGCCCGAACACAGGGGGGAACACTGAAGCTTTCTTT
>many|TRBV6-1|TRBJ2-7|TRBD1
CATQDLQGAGEQYF
TGTGCCACCCAGGACCTACAGGGGGCGGGTGAGCAGTACTTC
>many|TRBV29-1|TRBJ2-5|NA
CSVEGPGQGPQETQYF
TGCAGCGTTGAAGGGCCTGGGCAGGGCCCTCAAGAGACCCAGTACTTC
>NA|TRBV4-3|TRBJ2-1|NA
CANDFGFWDNEQFF
TGCGCCAATGATTTCGGATTTTGGGACAATGAGCAGTTCTTC
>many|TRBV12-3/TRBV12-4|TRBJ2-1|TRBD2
CASSFGTSGYNEQFF
TGTGCCAGCAGTTTCGGGACTAGCGGCTACAATGAGCAGTTCTTC
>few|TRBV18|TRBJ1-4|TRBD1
CASSPGQGNEKLFF
TGTGCCAGCTCACCGGGACAGGGGAATGAAAAACTGTTTTTT
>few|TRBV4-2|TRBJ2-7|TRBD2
CASSQGSGGTYEQYF
TGTGCCAGCAGCCAAGGTTCGGGAGGGACCTACGAGCAGTACTTC
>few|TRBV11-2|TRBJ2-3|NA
CASSHRDLGTDTQYF
TGTGCCAGCAGCCATCGGGACTTAGGGACAGATACGCAGTATTTT
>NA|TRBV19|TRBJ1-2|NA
CASSIGEDGYTF
TGTGCCAGTAGTATCGGGGAAGATGGCTACACCTTC
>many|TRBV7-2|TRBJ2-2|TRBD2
CASSFPGLATNTGELFF
TGTGCCAGCAGCTTTCCGGGACTAGCGACAAACACCGGGGAGCTGTTTTTT
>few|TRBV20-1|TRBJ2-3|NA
CSATDRVTDTQYF
TGCAGTGCCACGGACAGAGTCACAGATACGCAGTATTTT
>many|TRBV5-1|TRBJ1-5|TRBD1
CAANRGTQPQHF
TGCGCAGCAAACAGGGGTACTCAGCCCCAGCATTTT
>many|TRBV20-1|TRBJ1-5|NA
CSARASAGGQPQHF
TGCAGTGCTAGAGCTTCGGCGGGCGGTCAGCCCCAGCATTTT
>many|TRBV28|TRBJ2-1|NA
CASSSGPTNNEQFF
TGTGCCAGCAGTTCGGGACCCACCAACAATGAGCAGTTCTTC
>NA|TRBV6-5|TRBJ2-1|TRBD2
CASSYRSSGPNNEQFF
TGTGCCAGCAGTTACCGGTCTAGCGGACCTAACAATGAGCAGTTCTTC
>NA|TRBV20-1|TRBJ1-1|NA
CSARDPALGYTEAFF
TGCAGTGCTAGAGATCCGGCCCTAGGTTACACTGAAGCTTTCTTT
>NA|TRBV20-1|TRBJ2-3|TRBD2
CSGRNGRAPDTQYF
TGCAGTGGCAGAAACGGGAGGGCCCCAGATACGCAGTATTTT
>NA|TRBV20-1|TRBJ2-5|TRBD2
CSVASGPGETQYF
TGCAGTGTGGCTAGCGGACCTGGTGAGACCCAGTACTTC
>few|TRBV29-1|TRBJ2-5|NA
CSVEAPGTSAAQYF
TGCAGCGTTGAAGCCCCCGGGACTTCGGCGGCCCAGTACTTC
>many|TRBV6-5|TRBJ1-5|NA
CASSYSGPFNQPQHF
TGTGCCAGCAGTTACTCGGGGCCGTTCAATCAGCCCCAGCATTTT
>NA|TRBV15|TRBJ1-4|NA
CATSRGTTLTNEKLFF
TGTGCCACCAGCAGAGGGACGACCTTGACTAATGAAAAACTGTTTTTT
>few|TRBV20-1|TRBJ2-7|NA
CSARWTENYEQYF
TGCAGTGCTAGGTGGACAGAAAATTACGAGCAGTACTTC
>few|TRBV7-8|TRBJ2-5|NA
CASSRRTEARETQYF
TGTGCCAGCAGCCGCCGGACAGAAGCCCGGGAGACCCAGTACTTC